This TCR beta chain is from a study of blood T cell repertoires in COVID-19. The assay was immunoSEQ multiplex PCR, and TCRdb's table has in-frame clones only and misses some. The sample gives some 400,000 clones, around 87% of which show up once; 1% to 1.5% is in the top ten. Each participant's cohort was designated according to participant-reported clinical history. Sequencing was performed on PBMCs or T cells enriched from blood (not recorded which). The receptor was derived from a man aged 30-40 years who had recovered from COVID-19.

CDR3 amino acids: CAISGGQFMNTEAFF. DNA for the CDR3: TGTGCCATCAGTGGGGGACAGTTTATGAACACTGAAGCTTTCTTT. The rearrangement links TRBV10-3 to TRBJ1-1; 7 nucleotides line up with TRBD1. In germline, CDR1 is ENHRY, CDR2 SYGVKD. The CDR3 is 15 amino acids. Trimming at V came to 4 bases and at J to 0 bases, leaving 5 bases not matched to a gene.